A selection of T cell receptor beta chains follows, all from one sample in a study of blood T cell repertoires in COVID-19. The method was immunoSEQ multiplex PCR; TCRdb's version includes in-frame clones alone and lacks a portion of them. Seen here are over 150,000 clones, roughly 80% observed once, and the top ten hold roughly 8%. Sequencing input: peripheral blood. The receptors shown here come from a man in his sixties with acute or convalescent COVID-19. Both conserved end residues are part of each CDR3. Fields, in order: clone size, D gene, V gene, J gene, CDR3 DNA, CDR3 protein. A D gene is named only where the DNA matches it firmly. Clone size appears in some rows only: once, few, many, or a class for an expanded clone.

NA,TRBD1,TRBV2,TRBJ2-6,TGTGCCAGCAGTAAATTGACAGGGTTGGCCAACGTCCTGACTTTC,CASSKLTGLANVLTF
NA,TRBD1,TRBV7-2,TRBJ1-2,TGTGCCAGCAGTGCCGGGACAGAGGGGAACTATGGCTACACCTTC,CASSAGTEGNYGYTF
NA,TRBD1,TRBV30,TRBJ1-1,TGTGCCTGTAACAGGGGGCATTGGGCTTTCTTT,CACNRGHWAFF
NA,NA,TRBV29-1,TRBJ1-1,TGCAGCGCGTCAGGGGCCATGAACACTGAAGCTTTCTTT,CSASGAMNTEAFF
NA,NA,TRBV6-5,TRBJ1-1,TGTGCCAGCAGCTCCCGCGGAGGGACGAACACTGAAGCTTTCTTT,CASSSRGGTNTEAFF
NA,TRBD1,TRBV10-2,TRBJ2-7,TGCGCCAGCAGTGTTTCAGGCGGACAGGGGGCCTACGAGCAGTACTTC,CASSVSGGQGAYEQYF
NA,NA,TRBV11-2,TRBJ2-3,TGTGCCAGCAGCTTAGCCGACGGGGGATACACAGATACGCAGTATTTT,CASSLADGGYTDTQYF
NA,TRBD1,TRBV2,TRBJ2-1,TGTGCCAGCAGTAACCGGGACAGAAGGGTGCATGAGCAGTTCTTC,CASSNRDRRVHEQFF
NA,NA,TRBV7-9,TRBJ1-4,TGTGCCAGCAGCTTAGCATCGGGGAATGAAAAACTGTTTTTT,CASSLASGNEKLFF
NA,TRBD1,TRBV3-1/TRBV3-2,TRBJ2-2,TGTGCCAGCAGCCAAGGGACAGGAGGTACCGGGGAGCTGTTTTTT,CASSQGTGGTGELFF
NA,NA,TRBV11-2,TRBJ2-7,TGTGCCAGCAGCTTAGGACAGTCCTACGAGCAGTACTTC,CASSLGQSYEQYF
NA,TRBD2,TRBV5-1,TRBJ2-1,TGCGCCAGCAGCTTGACCCCTAGCGGGGGCGATGAGCAGTTCTTC,CASSLTPSGGDEQFF
few,TRBD1,TRBV2,TRBJ1-2,TGTGCCAGCGAAACAGGGGGAGGTGGCTACACCTTC,CASETGGGGYTF
NA,NA,TRBV29-1,TRBJ1-1,TGCAGCGTTGAAGAGGAGAAGCTTGAAGCTTTCTTT,CSVEEEKLEAFF